The 17 T cell receptor beta chains below were found in one sample sequenced in a study of OX40 agonist ivuxolimab in advanced cancers. Library preparation was by the immunoSEQ multiplex PCR assay. Here the immuneACCESS table is served through TCRdb, limited to in-frame sequences with V and J called. Missing clones are a known gap in these copies; in checked studies unresolved V genes cover under half, and the rest lacks a known reason. This sample holds approximately 49,000 clones; less than 85% were observed only once. The ten largest clonotypes hold roughly 20% of the sample. Material: CD4+ or CD8+ T cells sorted from blood, obtained in a trial of the OX40 agonist ivuxolimab. The receptors come from an adult with an advanced solid tumor such as melanoma, head and neck, liver or kidney cancer.

The chain uses TRBV27 and TRBJ2-5, with D hard to call. This CDR3 has 14 amino acids. The V end was cut by 6 bases, the J end by 2 bases, with 13 bases between. Germline-derived CDR1 and CDR2 are MNHEY and SMNVEV (reference sequence). CDR3 in amino acids: CASSSQPNQETQYF. For the CDR3, the DNA is TGTGCCAGCAGCTCTCAGCCGAATCAAGAGACCCAGTACTTC.

The chain is built from TRBV19 and TRBJ1-2; 7 nucleotides agree with TRBD1. Germline CDR1 LNHDA, CDR2 SQIVND (reference sequence). CDR3 length: 13 amino acids. J was trimmed by 2 bases and V by 6 bases; bases with no gene match: 3. CDR3 sequence (DNA): TGTGCCAGTAGCCCGGGACAGAACTATGGCTACACCTTC. It translates to CASSPGQNYGYTF.

The genes are TRBV4-1 and TRBJ1-1; possible D gene TRBD1, 5 bases. V gave up 2 bases and J gave up 7 bases, with 14 bases separating them. CDR3 length equals 14 residues. CDR1 MGHRA and CDR2 YSYEKL come from the germline V gene. CDR3 amino acids: CASSQFPGQGEAFF. CDR3 in DNA: TGCGCCAGCAGCCAATTTCCGGGGCAGGGTGAAGCTTTCTTT.

The gene calls are TRBV2 and TRBJ2-1; 11 bases fit TRBD1. J gave up 2 bases and V 7 bases, and 7 bases lay outside the gene matches. The germline V gene encodes CDR1 SNHLY and CDR2 FYNNEI. The CDR3 is made up of 16 amino acids. CDR3 residues: CASTKRGQGAYNEQFF. The CDR3 DNA is TGTGCCAGCACCAAAAGGGGACAGGGGGCCTACAATGAGCAGTTCTTC.

This chain links TRBV4-3 with TRBJ2-7; 7 bases are a match to TRBD1. There are 13 residues in the CDR3. The V and J ends lost 5 bases and 5 bases, in that order; junction bases with no gene match: 6. Germline CDR1 and CDR2: LGHNA and YSLEER. CDR3 nucleotide sequence: TGCGCCAGCAGCTCCCTACAGGGGAACGAGCAGTACTTC. It specifies CASSSLQGNEQYF.

V is TRBV27 and J is TRBJ2-1, with 8 nucleotides matching TRBD2. CDR3 size: 16 residues. Germline V gives CDR1 MNHEY, CDR2 SMNVEV (reference sequence). The trim removed 4 bases at V and 3 bases at J, leaving 8 bases unmatched. This CDR3 reads CASSSRAGGFYNEQFF. The DNA for the CDR3 is TGTGCCAGCAGTTCTCGCGCGGGGGGATTCTACAATGAGCAGTTCTTC.

The rearrangement uses TRBV2 and TRBJ1-3; D remains unclear. The CDR3 extends over 14 amino acids. Germline CDR1 is SNHLY and CDR2 is FYNNEI. V was pared by 6 bases and J by 3 bases, with 12 bases between. The CDR3 DNA follows: TGTGCCAGCAGAGCCGGGAAGTATGGAAACACCATATATTTT. Protein: CASRAGKYGNTIYF.

This clone showed up just a few times. CDR3 DNA: TGTGCCAGCAGCTCGACGGGAGGGCACACTGAAGCTTTCTTT. Its translation is CASSSTGGHTEAFF. This chain joins TRBV9 and TRBJ1-1; D is undetermined. The CDR3 spans 14 residues. V lost 4 bases, J lost 3 bases, and 13 bases lay in between. Germline CDR1 is SGDLS and CDR2 is YYNGEE.

V gene TRBV14 combines with J gene TRBJ2-1; weak D call: TRBD2 (5 bases). V dropped 0 bases and J dropped 9 bases, with 18 bases sitting between them. Germline CDR1 is SGHDN and CDR2 is FVKESK. This CDR3 has 16 residues. The CDR3 here is CASSQDSRRLSSEQFF. CDR3 sequence (DNA): TGTGCCAGCAGCCAAGATTCACGGCGACTATCTAGTGAGCAGTTCTTC.

V gene TRBV6-5 combines with J gene TRBJ1-6, with D hard to call. CDR3 length: 12 amino acids. V lost 8 bases to trimming and J lost 9 bases, with 11 bases between them. The V gene's germline CDR1 is MNHEY and CDR2 SVGAGI. This chain's CDR3 is CASSPASSPLHF. DNA of the CDR3: TGTGCCAGCTCCCCAGCGAGTTCACCCCTCCACTTT.

In regard to this clone: The junction shows a germline mismatch at one end, possibly a read error. The chain combines TRBV6-6 with TRBJ2-5; no clear D gene. The CDR3 contains 14 residues. Looked up from germline, CDR1 is MNHNY and CDR2 is SVGAGI (reference sequence). CDR3 residues: CASSHNRKQGTQYF. In DNA form, the CDR3 reads TGTGCCAGCAGTCACAACCGTAAACAAGGGACCCAGTACTTC.

V and J are TRBV6-6 and TRBJ1-3; weak D call: TRBD1 (5 bases). This CDR3 has 16 amino acids. Trimming stripped 8 bases from V and 0 bases from J, with 17 bases between. CDR1 is MNHNY, CDR2 SVGAGI, per germline (reference sequence). This CDR3 is CASGGDGGYSGNTIYF. The CDR3 DNA follows: TGTGCCAGCGGGGGGGATGGCGGGTACTCTGGAAACACCATATATTTT.

The chain combines TRBV4-1 with TRBJ2-1; no reliable D call. V dropped 0 bases and J dropped 8 bases, with 8 bases sitting between them. The CDR3 covers 13 residues. Germline assignment: CDR1 MGHRA and CDR2 YSYEKL. CDR3 protein: CASSQEVNDEQFF. CDR3 in DNA: TGCGCCAGCAGCCAAGAAGTTAACGATGAGCAGTTCTTC.

J is TRBJ2-1 and V is TRBV7-9, with 7 nucleotides matching TRBD1. CDR3 length: 14 residues. CDR1 and CDR2 from the germline V gene are SEHNR and FQNEAQ (reference sequence). J gave up 0 bases and V 5 bases, and 1 base lay outside the gene matches. CDR3 amino acids: CASSGDSSYNEQFF. DNA for the CDR3: TGTGCCAGCAGCGGGGACAGCTCCTACAATGAGCAGTTCTTC.

The chain has TRBV29-1 and TRBJ1-2; D unclear. The germline V gene encodes CDR1 SQVTM and CDR2 ANQGSEA. V lost 3 bases to trimming and J lost 5 bases, with 10 bases between them. This CDR3 spans 12 amino acids. DNA for the CDR3: TGCAGCGTTGAGATTGTAGGTTATGGCTACACCTTC. This codes for CSVEIVGYGYTF.

The chain uses TRBV27 and TRBJ1-1, with 8 nucleotides matching TRBD1. The CDR3 is 14 residues long. V gave up 4 bases and J gave up 1 base; unmatched junction bases: 2. CDR1 and CDR2 from the germline V gene are MNHEY and SMNVEV (reference sequence). CDR3: CASSSTGANTEAFF. In DNA form, the CDR3 reads TGTGCCAGCAGTTCGACAGGGGCGAACACTGAAGCTTTCTTT.

V usage is TRBV4-1 and J usage is TRBJ1-1; 9 bases align to TRBD1. CDR3 length: 15 amino acids. The ends lost 0 bases at V and 11 bases at J; junction bases unmatched: 10. The V gene's germline CDR1 is MGHRA and CDR2 YSYEKL. The CDR3 protein is CASSQETGGEFLAFF. The CDR3 nucleotides are TGCGCCAGCAGCCAAGAGACAGGGGGTGAGTTTTTGGCTTTCTTT.